This T cell receptor beta chain was captured in a study of T cell changes during pregnancy in multiple sclerosis. The CDR3 sequence is 13 residues long. CDR1 is MDHEN and CDR2 is SYDVKM in the germline V gene. With 6 bases clipped from V and 8 bases from J, the junction kept 9 bases outside the gene matches. Clones were sequenced by immunoSEQ multiplex PCR, and TCRdb holds only the in-frame ones, with some missing. In the table there are tens of thousands of clones, 92% of which are singletons. The sequence derives from a female donor with multiple sclerosis, enrolled in a pregnancy study. The rearrangement links TRBV28 to TRBJ1-2, with 7 bases identical to TRBD1. Source: peripheral blood, taken before pregnancy. The CDR3 is CASSHRGGGGYTF. For the CDR3, the DNA is TGTGCCAGCAGCCACCGAGGGGGCGGGGGCTACACCTTC.